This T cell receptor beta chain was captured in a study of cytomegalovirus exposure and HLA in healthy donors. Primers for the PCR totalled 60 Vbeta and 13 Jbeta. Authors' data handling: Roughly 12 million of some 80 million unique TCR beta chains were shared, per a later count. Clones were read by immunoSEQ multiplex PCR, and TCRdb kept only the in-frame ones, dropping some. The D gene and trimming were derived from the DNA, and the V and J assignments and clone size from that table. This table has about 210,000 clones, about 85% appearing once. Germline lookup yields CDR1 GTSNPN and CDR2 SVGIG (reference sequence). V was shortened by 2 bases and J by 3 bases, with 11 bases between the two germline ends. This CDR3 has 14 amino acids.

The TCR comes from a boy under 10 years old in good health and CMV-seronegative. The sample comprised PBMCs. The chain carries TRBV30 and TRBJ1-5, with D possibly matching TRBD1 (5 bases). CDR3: CAWSLGLVNQPQHF. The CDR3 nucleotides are TGTGCCTGGAGTCTGGGACTCGTCAATCAGCCCCAGCATTTT. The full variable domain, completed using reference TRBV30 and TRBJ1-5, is SQTIHQWPATLVQPVGSPLSLECTVEGTSNPNLYWYRQAAGRGLQLLFYSVGIGQISSEVPQNLSASRPQDRQFILSSKKLLLSDSGFYLCAWSLGLVNQPQHFGDGTRLSIL.